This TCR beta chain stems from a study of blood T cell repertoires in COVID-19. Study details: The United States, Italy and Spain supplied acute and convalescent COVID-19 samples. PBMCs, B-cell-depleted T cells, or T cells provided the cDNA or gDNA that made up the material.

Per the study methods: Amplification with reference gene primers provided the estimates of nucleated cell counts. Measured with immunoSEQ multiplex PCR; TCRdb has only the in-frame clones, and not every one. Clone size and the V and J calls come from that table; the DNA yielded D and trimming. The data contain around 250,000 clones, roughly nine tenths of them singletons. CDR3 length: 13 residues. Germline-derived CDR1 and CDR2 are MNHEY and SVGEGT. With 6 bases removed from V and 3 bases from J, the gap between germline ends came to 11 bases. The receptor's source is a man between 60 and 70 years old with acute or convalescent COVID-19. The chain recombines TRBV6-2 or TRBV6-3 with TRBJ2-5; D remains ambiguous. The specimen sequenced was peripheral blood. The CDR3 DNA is TGTGCCAGCAGCCCCACTTCTAAAGAGACCCAGTACTTC. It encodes CASSPTSKETQYF.